Below are 21 T cell receptor beta chains sequenced from a single sample in a study of regulatory T cells in long-lasting Graves disease. For TCR beta, libraries came from iRepertoire HTBI primers and Arm-PCR of CDR3 regions. TCRdb used MiXCR to reprocess the multiplex PCR reads, holding one entry per CDR3 protein. Counted here are over 300,000 distinct CDR3 sequences, roughly a fifth occurring once; the ten biggest clones make up just under 30%. As to time point: persistent/refractory GD, antithyroid drugs over 5 years with positive TRAb. Construction of the TCR library relied on RNA isolated from PBMCs. Sequenced material: peripheral blood mononuclear cells (PBMCs), taken when the disease was refractory, from a patient treated with antithyroid drugs. The receptors here all came from a female donor with Graves disease.

V is TRBV2 and J is TRBJ2-1; 7 bases are a match to TRBD1. The CDR3 totals 12 residues. Germline assignment: CDR1 SNHLY and CDR2 FYNNEI. Trimming at V came to 10 bases and at J to 6 bases, leaving 6 bases not matched to a gene. CDR3 in amino acids: CATGTAFNEQFF. CDR3 nucleotides: TGTGCCACCGGGACAGCCTTCAATGAGCAGTTCTTC.

The V and J genes are TRBV5-4 and TRBJ1-1; perhaps TRBD1 as D (6 bases). Germline V gives CDR1 SGHNT, CDR2 YYREEE (reference sequence). This CDR3 contains 17 residues. V was pared by 0 bases and J by 4 bases, with 19 bases between. CDR3 sequence reads: CASSLAIMGARGTEAFF. CDR3 nucleotide sequence: TGTGCCAGCAGCTTGGCCATCATGGGGGCCAGGGGCACTGAAGCTTTCTTT.

The rearrangement links TRBV7-9 to TRBJ2-5; the D is unclear. The CDR3 is made up of 14 amino acids. With 1 base removed from V and 3 bases from J, the gap between germline ends came to 9 bases. The germline V gene encodes CDR1 SEHNR and CDR2 FQNEAQ (reference sequence). CDR3 in amino acids: CASSLGATEETQYF. The CDR3 DNA reads as TGTGCCAGCAGCTTAGGGGCTACAGAAGAGACCCAGTACTTC.

This clonotype was counted only a few times. The V gene is TRBV24-1, the J gene TRBJ2-7, with 11 bases aligning to TRBD1. The germline V gene has CDR1 KGHDR and CDR2 SFDVKD. This CDR3 is 16 amino acids long. V dropped 3 bases and J dropped 5; count of bases not matched to a gene: 8. The CDR3: CATSDVGQGAHHEQYF. CDR3 bases: TGTGCCACCAGTGATGTCGGACAGGGGGCTCATCACGAGCAGTACTTC.

This clonotype was recorded many times. This rearrangement joins TRBV12-3 or TRBV12-4 to TRBJ2-2, with 8 bases aligning to TRBD1. CDR3 length equals 16 residues. Losses at the gene ends were 4 bases for V and 3 bases for J; bases not matched to a gene: 7. The chain's CDR3 is CASSSYNRGYTGELFF. For the CDR3, the DNA is TGTGCCAGCAGTTCGTATAACAGGGGGTACACCGGGGAGCTGTTTTTT.

The CDR3 here is CASSHFPVTGYEQYF. The CDR3 DNA reads TGTGCCAGCAGCCATTTTCCGGTGACAGGATACGAGCAGTACTTC. The J gene is TRBJ2-7, the V gene TRBV3-1, with a weak D call TRBD1 (6 bases). This CDR3 has 15 amino acids. V was shortened by 3 bases and J by 4 bases, with 16 bases between the two germline ends. Germline lookup yields CDR1 LGHDT and CDR2 YNNKEL (reference sequence).

This clonotype was found many times. The chain has TRBV10-2 and TRBJ2-2, with D uncertain. The CDR3 contains 11 residues. Deletions cut 7 bases from V and 7 bases from J, with 7 bases between. The germline V gene encodes CDR1 WSHSY and CDR2 SAAADI. CDR3 coding DNA: TGCGCCAGCAATCACGTCGGGGAGCTGTTTTTT. It codes for CASNHVGELFF.

The V gene is TRBV18, the J gene TRBJ2-7, with 14 bases fitting TRBD2. This CDR3 is built from 16 residues. CDR1 KGHSH and CDR2 LQKENI come from the germline V gene. After removal of 0 bases from V and 6 bases from J, the junction contained 4 bases not matched to a gene. For the CDR3, the DNA is TGTGCCAGCTCACCACCGGGACTAGCGGGAGTCGGCGAGCAGTACTTC. Protein: CASSPPGLAGVGEQYF.

At least ten counts were recorded for this clonotype. V gene TRBV7-9 combines with J gene TRBJ2-5; 7 bases match TRBD1. CDR1 SEHNR and CDR2 FQNEAQ come from the germline V gene (reference sequence). This CDR3 region has 14 residues. J gave up 7 bases and V 2 bases, and 7 bases lay outside the gene matches. For the CDR3, the DNA is TGTGCCAGCAGCTTAATATCACAGGGGCGGACCCAGTACTTC. Protein: CASSLISQGRTQYF.

The CDR3 region has the DNA TGCGCCAGCAGCCAGGACGACAGGCCTGCGTACGAGCAGTACTTC. It encodes CASSQDDRPAYEQYF. The chain recombines TRBV4-1 with TRBJ2-7; possible D gene TRBD1, 6 bases. V was trimmed by 3 bases and J by 4 bases, leaving 16 bases between them. The CDR3 is made up of 15 amino acids. Germline V CDR1 and CDR2: MGHRA, YSYEKL.

For this clonotype: This may be a read error, as it is one base from a much larger clone. The chain uses TRBV29-1 and TRBJ2-7, with D uncertain. The CDR3 extends over 11 amino acids. Germline CDR1 reads SQVTM; CDR2 reads ANQGSEA. The CDR3 coding sequence is TGCAGCGTTGGGCAAGGCTACGAGCGGTACTTC. This encodes CSVGQGYERYF.

This clonotype has just one count. V and J are TRBV30 and TRBJ2-1; 9 nucleotides match TRBD1. With 3 bases clipped from V and 10 bases from J, the junction kept 13 bases outside the gene matches. This CDR3 has 15 amino acids. Germline CDR1 is GTSNPN and CDR2 is SVGIG (reference sequence). In DNA, the CDR3 is TGTGCCTGGAGCCGTTTCAGGACAGGGGCTGGGGAGCAGTTCTTC. This sequence encodes CAWSRFRTGAGEQFF.

This clonotype has at least ten counts. V and J are TRBV12-3 or TRBV12-4 and TRBJ1-1; D perhaps matches TRBD1 (5 bases). This CDR3 comprises 13 residues. V was trimmed by 4 bases and J by 7 bases, leaving 13 bases between them. The CDR3 loop is CASSSGVPIEAFF. CDR3 DNA: TGTGCCAGCAGTTCGGGGGTCCCCATTGAAGCTTTCTTT.

This clonotype was counted many times. Here the CDR3 reads CASSLFVGGNTEAFF. CDR3 in DNA: TGCGCCAGCAGTTTGTTTGTTGGGGGAAACACTGAAGCTTTCTTT. The chain couples TRBV5-1 to TRBJ1-1; perhaps TRBD1 as D (5 bases). This CDR3 region has 15 residues. Per germline, CDR1 SGHRS and CDR2 YFSETQ. The ends were cut back, 5 bases at V and 2 bases at J, with 16 bases in the middle. The complete variable domain, with remaining parts taken from reference TRBV5-1 and TRBJ1-1, reads KAGVTQTPRYLIKTRGQQVTLSCSPISGHRSVSWYQQTPGQGLQFLFEYFSETQRNKGNFPGRFSGRQFSNSRSEMNVSTLELGDSALYLCASSLFVGGNTEAFFGQGTRLTVV.

The chain is built from TRBV7-9 and TRBJ2-2; D gene uncertain. The germline V gene encodes CDR1 SEHNR and CDR2 FQNEAQ (reference sequence). Trimming stripped 2 bases from V and 3 bases from J, with 10 bases between. The CDR3 spans 15 residues. CDR3 coding DNA: TGTGCCAGCAGCTTACAGAGGACCCACACCGGGGAGCTGTTTTTT. Translated: CASSLQRTHTGELFF.

The chain employs TRBV12-3 or TRBV12-4 and TRBJ1-2; 9 bases agree with TRBD1. J lost 8 bases, V lost 6 bases, and 19 bases had no gene match. CDR3 length: 17 residues. The CDR3 sequence is CASSRKVNRDRAAGYTF. The CDR3 coding sequence is TGTGCCAGCAGCCGGAAGGTGAACCGGGACAGGGCGGCCGGCTACACCTTC.

There are many counts of this clonotype. The chain combines TRBV12-5 with TRBJ1-2; 7 bases line up with TRBD1. The germline V gene has CDR1 LGHNT and CDR2 FRNRAP. The CDR3 covers 14 residues. V shed 1 base, J shed 5 bases, and the junction held 4 bases outside the gene matches. The DNA for the CDR3 is TGTGCTAGTGGTTTGGCCACAGGGGTTTATGGCTACACCTTC. Translated, it gives CASGLATGVYGYTF.

This clonotype was observed at least ten times. The chain joins TRBV7-2 to TRBJ2-7, with 9 bases identical to TRBD1. This CDR3 is built from 16 residues. Losses at the gene ends were 1 base for V and 4 bases for J; bases not matched to a gene: 8. Germline values: CDR1 SGHTA, CDR2 FQGNSA. The CDR3 bases are TGTGCCAGCAGCTTAGATTCCGGGACAGGGAAATACGAGCAGTACTTC. This gives the protein CASSLDSGTGKYEQYF.

The chain carries TRBV12-3 or TRBV12-4 and TRBJ2-3; D is uncertain. There are 11 residues in the CDR3. The ends were cut back, 5 bases at V and 7 bases at J, with 7 bases in the middle. The DNA for the CDR3 is TGTGCCAGCAGTCGTGGGTATACGCAGTATTTT. This translates into CASSRGYTQYF.

In its sample, this clonotype was seen many times. The chain links TRBV29-1 to TRBJ1-5; 9 nucleotides line up with TRBD1. The CDR3 loop spans 14 amino acids. J lost 3 bases, V lost 4 bases, and 4 bases had no gene match. CDR1 SQVTM and CDR2 ANQGSEA come from the germline V gene. Written as DNA, the CDR3 is TGCAGCGTTGTCGGGACAGGGATCAATCAGCCCCAGCATTTT. This encodes CSVVGTGINQPQHF.

This clonotype came up a few times. The DNA for the CDR3 is TGTGCCAGCAGCACCCGGGCGGCAGGTATCGACACCGGGGAGCTGTTTTTT. This gives the protein CASSTRAAGIDTGELFF. The rearrangement uses TRBV11-2 and TRBJ2-2, with unresolved D. The germline V gene encodes CDR1 SGHAT and CDR2 FQNNGV. CDR3 length: 17 residues. Trimming left V 5 bases short and J 3 bases short, with 19 bases between.